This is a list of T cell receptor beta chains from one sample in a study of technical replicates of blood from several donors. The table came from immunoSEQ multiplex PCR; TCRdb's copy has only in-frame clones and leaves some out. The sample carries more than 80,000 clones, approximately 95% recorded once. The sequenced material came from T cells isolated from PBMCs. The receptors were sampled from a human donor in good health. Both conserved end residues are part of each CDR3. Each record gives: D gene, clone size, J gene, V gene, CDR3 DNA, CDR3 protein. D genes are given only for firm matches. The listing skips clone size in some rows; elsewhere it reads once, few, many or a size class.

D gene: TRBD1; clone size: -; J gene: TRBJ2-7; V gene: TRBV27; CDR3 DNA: TGTGCCAGCAGACCAGGGACAGGGGAGGGGTACGAGCAGTACTTC; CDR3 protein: CASRPGTGEGYEQYF
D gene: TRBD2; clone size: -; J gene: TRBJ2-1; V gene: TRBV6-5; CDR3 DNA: TGTGCCAGCAGGTACCGACTAGCGGGAGGGAATGAGCAGTTCTTC; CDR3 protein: CASRYRLAGGNEQFF
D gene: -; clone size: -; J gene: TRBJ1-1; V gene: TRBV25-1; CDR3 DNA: TGTGCCAGCAGTGAGACTGCGGTGGTGGGAGCTTTCTTT; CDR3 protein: CASSETAVVGAFF
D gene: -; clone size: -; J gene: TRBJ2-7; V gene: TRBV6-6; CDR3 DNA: TGTGCCAGCAGTTACTCGAGTAGCGAGCAGTACTTC; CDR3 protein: CASSYSSSEQYF
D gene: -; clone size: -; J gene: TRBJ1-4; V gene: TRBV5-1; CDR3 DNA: TGCGCCAGCAGCTTCGCAGGGGCTCCAACTAATGAAAAACTGTTTTTT; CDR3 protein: CASSFAGAPTNEKLFF
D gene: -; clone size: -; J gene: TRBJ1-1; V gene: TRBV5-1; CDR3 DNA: TGCGCCAGCAACAACGACCCGGAGGGGACTGAAGCTTTCTTT; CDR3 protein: CASNNDPEGTEAFF
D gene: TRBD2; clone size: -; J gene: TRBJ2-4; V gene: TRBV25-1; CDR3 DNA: TGTGCCAGCACTGGGGGGGGCATTCAGTACTTC; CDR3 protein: CASTGGGIQYF
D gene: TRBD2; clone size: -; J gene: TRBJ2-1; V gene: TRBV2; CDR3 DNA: TGTGCCAGCAGTGCCCGACTAGCGGGAGTATCCCTTAATGAGCAGTTCTTC; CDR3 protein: CASSARLAGVSLNEQFF
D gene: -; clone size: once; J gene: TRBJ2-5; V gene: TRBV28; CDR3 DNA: TGTGCCAGCAGCCGAGAACCTTTGTACCAAGAGACCCAGTACTTC; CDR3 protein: CASSREPLYQETQYF
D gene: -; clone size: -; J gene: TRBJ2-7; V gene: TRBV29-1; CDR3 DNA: TGCAGCGCCGAAGGGGGTACGTCCTACGAGCAGTACTTC; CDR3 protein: CSAEGGTSYEQYF
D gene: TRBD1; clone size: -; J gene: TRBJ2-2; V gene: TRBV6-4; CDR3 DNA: TGTGCCAACACTCACAGGGGGCAACACACCGGGGAGCTGTTTTTT; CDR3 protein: CANTHRGQHTGELFF
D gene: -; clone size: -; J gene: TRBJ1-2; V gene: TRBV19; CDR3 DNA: TGTGCCACTCTGAGGACAGACTATGGCTACACCTTC; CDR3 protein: CATLRTDYGYTF
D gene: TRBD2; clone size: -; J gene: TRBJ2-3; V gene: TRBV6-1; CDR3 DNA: TGTGCCAGCAGTGAACTAGCGGGGTTCACAGATACGCAGTATTTT; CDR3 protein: CASSELAGFTDTQYF
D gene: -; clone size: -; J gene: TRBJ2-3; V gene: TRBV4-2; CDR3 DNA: TGTGCCAGCAGCCAAGAAGGCGGCAGGGAAATCACAGATACGCAGTATTTT; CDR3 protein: CASSQEGGREITDTQYF
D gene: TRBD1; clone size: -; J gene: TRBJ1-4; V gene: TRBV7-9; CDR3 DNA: TGTGCCAGCAGATCCGGGACAGGGGGCATCGGTGATGAAAAACTGTTTTTT; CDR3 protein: CASRSGTGGIGDEKLFF
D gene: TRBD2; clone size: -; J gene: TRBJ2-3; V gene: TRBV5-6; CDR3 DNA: TGTGCCAGCAGCTCCATTAGCGGGAGGGCCGCAGATACGCAGTATTTT; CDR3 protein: CASSSISGRAADTQYF
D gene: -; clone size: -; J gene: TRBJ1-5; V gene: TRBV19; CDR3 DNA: TGTGCCAGTAGTACACAGGTCCATCAGCCCCAGCATTTT; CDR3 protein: CASSTQVHQPQHF
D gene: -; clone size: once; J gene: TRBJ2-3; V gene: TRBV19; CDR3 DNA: TGTGCCAGTAGTGGACTACTCACAGATACGCAGTATTTT; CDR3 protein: CASSGLLTDTQYF
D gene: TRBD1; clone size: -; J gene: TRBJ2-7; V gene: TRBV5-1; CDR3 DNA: TGCGCCAGCAGCTTGGCCGACAGGACAGGGGACGAGCAGTACTTC; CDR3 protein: CASSLADRTGDEQYF
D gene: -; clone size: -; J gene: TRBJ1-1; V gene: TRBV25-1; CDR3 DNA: TGTGCCAGCAGTAGCTACACTGAAGCTTTCTTT; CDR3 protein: CASSSYTEAFF